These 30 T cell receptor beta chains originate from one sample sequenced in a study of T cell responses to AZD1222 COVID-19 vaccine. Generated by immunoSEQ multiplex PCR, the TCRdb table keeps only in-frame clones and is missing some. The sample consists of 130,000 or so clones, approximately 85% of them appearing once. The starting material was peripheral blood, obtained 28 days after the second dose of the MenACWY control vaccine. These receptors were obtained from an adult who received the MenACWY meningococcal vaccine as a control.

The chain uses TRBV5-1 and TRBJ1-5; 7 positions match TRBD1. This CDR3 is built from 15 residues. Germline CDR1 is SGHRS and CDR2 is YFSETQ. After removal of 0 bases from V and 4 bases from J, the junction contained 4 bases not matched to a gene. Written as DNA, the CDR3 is TGCGCCAGCAGCTTGGGGGACAGTCCTAATCAGCCCCAGCATTTT. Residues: CASSLGDSPNQPQHF.

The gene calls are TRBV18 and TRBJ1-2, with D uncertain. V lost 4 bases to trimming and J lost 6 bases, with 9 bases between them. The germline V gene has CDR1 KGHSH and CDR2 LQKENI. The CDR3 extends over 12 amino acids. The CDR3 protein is CASSQGRDGYTF. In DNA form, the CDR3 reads TGTGCCAGCTCACAGGGAAGGGATGGCTACACCTTC.

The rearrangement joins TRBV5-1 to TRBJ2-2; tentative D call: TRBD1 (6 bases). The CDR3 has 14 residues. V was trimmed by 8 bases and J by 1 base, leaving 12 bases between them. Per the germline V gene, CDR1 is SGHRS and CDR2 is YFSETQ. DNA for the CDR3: TGCGCCAGTGTTGACAGGATGAACACCGGGGAGCTGTTTTTT. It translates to CASVDRMNTGELFF.

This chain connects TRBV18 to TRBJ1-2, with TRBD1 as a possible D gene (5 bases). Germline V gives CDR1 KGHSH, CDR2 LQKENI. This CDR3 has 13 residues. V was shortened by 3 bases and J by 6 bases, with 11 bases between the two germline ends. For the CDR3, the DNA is TGTGCCAGCTCACCCCAAGGGGATAATGGCTACACCTTC. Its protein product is CASSPQGDNGYTF.

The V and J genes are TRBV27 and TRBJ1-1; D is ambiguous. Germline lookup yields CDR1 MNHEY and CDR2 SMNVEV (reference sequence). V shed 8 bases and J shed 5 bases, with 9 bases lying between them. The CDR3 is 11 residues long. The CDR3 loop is CASQRWTEAFF. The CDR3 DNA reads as TGTGCCAGCCAGCGGTGGACTGAAGCTTTCTTT.

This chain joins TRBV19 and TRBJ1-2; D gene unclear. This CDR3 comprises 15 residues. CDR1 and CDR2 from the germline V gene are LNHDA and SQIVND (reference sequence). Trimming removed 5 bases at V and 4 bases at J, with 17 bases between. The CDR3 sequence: CASSPPAPVVYGYTF. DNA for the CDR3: TGTGCCAGTAGTCCCCCGGCCCCCGTCGTCTATGGCTACACCTTC.

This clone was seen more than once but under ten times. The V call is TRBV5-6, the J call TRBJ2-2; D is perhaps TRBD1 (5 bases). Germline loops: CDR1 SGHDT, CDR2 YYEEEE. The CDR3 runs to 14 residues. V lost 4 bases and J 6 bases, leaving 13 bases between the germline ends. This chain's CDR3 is CASSLGVDPGELFF. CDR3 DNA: TGTGCCAGCAGCCTAGGGGTGGACCCCGGGGAGCTGTTTTTT.

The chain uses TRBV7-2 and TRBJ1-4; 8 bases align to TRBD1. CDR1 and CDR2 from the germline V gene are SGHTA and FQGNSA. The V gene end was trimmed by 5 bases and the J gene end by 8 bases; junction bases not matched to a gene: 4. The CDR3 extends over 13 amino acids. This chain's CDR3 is CASSAGGREKLFF. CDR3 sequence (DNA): TGTGCCAGCAGCGCAGGGGGCAGGGAAAAACTGTTTTTT.

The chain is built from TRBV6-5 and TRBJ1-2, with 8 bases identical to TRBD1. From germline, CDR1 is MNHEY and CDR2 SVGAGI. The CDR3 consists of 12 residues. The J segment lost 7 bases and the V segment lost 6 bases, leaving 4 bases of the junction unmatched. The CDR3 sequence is CASRTTGVGYTF. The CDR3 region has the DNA TGTGCCAGCAGGACGACAGGGGTTGGCTACACCTTC.

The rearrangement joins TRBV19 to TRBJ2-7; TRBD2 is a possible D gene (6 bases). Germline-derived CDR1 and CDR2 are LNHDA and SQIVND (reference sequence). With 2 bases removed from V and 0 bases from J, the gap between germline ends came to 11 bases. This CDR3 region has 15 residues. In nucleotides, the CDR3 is TGTGCCAGTAGTATATCGGGACTCTACTCCTACGAGCAGTACTTC. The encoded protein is CASSISGLYSYEQYF.

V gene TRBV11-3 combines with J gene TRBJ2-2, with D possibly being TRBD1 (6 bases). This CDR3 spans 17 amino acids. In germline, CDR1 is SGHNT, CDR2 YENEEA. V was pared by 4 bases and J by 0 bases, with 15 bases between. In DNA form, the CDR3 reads TGTGCCAGCAGCTCGGGGCCAGGGGAACCGAACACCGGGGAGCTGTTTTTT. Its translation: CASSSGPGEPNTGELFF.

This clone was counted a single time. The CDR3 spells CASSGAGDRHGYTF. DNA for the CDR3: TGTGCCAGCAGCGGTGCAGGGGATCGTCATGGCTACACCTTC. The chain links TRBV9 to TRBJ1-2; D might be TRBD1 (6 bases). The CDR3 spans 14 residues. The germline gives CDR1 SGDLS, CDR2 YYNGEE. V dropped 3 bases and J dropped 6 bases, with 15 bases sitting between them. The full variable domain, with the rest looked up from reference TRBV9 and TRBJ1-2, is DSGVTQTPKHLITATGQRVTLRCSPRSGDLSVYWYQQSLDQGLQFLIQYYNGEERAKGNILERFSAQQFPDLHSELNLSSLELGDSALYFCASSGAGDRHGYTFGSGTRLTVV.

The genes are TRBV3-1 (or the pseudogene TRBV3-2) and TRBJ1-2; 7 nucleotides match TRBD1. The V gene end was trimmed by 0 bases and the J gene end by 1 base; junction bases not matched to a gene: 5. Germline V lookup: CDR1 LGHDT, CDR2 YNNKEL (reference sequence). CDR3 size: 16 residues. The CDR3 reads CASSQDRGTVNYGYTF. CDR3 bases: TGTGCCAGCAGCCAAGATAGGGGGACAGTTAACTATGGCTACACCTTC.

CDR3 bases: TGTGCCAGCACCGATAGGCCTTCGTCCTACAATGAGCAGTTCTTC. This codes for CASTDRPSSYNEQFF. The V gene is TRBV7-3, the J gene TRBJ2-1; no reliable D call. The germline V gene has CDR1 SGHTA and CDR2 FQGTGA. Trimming removed 7 bases at V and 1 base at J, with 14 bases between. This CDR3 has 15 residues.

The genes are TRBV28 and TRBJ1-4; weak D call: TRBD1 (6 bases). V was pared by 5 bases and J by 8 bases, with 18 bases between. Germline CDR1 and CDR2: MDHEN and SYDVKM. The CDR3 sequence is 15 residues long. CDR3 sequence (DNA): TGTGCCAGCAGTCTAGGGCAGGGGAGGGGGGAAAAACTGTTTTTT. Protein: CASSLGQGRGEKLFF.

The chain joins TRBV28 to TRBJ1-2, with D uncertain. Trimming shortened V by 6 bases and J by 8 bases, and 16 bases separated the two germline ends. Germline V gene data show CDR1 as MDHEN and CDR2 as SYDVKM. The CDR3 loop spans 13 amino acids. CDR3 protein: CASRGDQVGGYTF. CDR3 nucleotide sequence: TGTGCCAGCAGGGGAGATCAAGTGGGGGGCTACACCTTC.

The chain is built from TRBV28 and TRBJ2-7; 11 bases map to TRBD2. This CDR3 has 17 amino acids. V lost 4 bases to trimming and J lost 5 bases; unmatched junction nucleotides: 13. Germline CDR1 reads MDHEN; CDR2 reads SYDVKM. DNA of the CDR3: TGTGCCAGCAGTTCCTTTGGGCTAGCGGGAGGTGGGAACGAGCAGTACTTC. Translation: CASSSFGLAGGGNEQYF.

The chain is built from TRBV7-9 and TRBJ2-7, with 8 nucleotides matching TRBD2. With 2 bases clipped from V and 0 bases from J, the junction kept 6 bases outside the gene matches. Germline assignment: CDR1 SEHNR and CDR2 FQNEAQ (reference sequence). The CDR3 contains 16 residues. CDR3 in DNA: TGTGCCAGCAGCTTAAACCTAGCGGGTGTCTCCTACGAGCAGTACTTC. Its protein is CASSLNLAGVSYEQYF.

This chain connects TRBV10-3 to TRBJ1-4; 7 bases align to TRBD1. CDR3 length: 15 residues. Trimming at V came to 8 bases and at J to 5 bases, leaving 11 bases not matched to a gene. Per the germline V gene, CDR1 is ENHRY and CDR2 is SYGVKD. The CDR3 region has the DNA TGTGCCATCGGGAACTACAGGGGAATCAATGAAAAACTGTTTTTT. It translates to CAIGNYRGINEKLFF.

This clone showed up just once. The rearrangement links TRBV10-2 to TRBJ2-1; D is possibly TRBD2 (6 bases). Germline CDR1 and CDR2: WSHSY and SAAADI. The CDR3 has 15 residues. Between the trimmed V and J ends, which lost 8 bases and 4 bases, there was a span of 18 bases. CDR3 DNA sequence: TGCGCCAGCGCCCCGGAGAAGGGGACTTACAATGAGCAGTTCTTC. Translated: CASAPEKGTYNEQFF.

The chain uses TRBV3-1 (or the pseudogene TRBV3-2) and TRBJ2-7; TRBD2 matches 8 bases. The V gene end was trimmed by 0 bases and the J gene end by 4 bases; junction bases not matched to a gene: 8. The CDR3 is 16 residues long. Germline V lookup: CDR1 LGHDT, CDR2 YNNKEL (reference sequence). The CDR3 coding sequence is TGTGCCAGCAGCCAAGATCCCGGGGCTAGCGGGTACGAGCAGTACTTC. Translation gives CASSQDPGASGYEQYF.

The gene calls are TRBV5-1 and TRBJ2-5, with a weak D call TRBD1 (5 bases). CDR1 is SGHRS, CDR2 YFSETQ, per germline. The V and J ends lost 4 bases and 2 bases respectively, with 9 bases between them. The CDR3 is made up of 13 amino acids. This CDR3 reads CASSINRQETQYF. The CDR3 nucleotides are TGCGCCAGCAGCATTAACAGGCAAGAGACCCAGTACTTC.

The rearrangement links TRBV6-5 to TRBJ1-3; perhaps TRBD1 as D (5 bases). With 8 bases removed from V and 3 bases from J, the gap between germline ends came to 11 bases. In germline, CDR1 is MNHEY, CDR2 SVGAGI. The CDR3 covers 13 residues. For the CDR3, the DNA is TGTGCCAGCCGCCGCGGGGGTGGAAACACCATATATTTT. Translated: CASRRGGGNTIYF.

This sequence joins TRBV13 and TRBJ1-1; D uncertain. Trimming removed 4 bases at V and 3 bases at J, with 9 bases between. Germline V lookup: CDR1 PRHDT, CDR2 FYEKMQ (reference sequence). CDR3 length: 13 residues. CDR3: CASSSVRDTEAFF. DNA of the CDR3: TGTGCCAGCAGCTCTGTCCGGGACACTGAAGCTTTCTTT.

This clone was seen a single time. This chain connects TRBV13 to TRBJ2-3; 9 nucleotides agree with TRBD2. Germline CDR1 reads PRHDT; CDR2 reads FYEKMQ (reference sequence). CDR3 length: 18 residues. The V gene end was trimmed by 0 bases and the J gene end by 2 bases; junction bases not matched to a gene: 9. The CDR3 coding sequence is TGTGCCAGCAGCTTAGGCCTCTTAGCGGGAGTCCTCACAGATACGCAGTATTTT. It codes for CASSLGLLAGVLTDTQYF. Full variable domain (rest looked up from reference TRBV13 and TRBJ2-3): AAGVIQSPRHLIKEKRETATLKCYPIPRHDTVYWYQQGPGQDPQFLISFYEKMQSDKGSIPDRFSAQQFSDYHSELNMSSLELGDSALYFCASSLGLLAGVLTDTQYFGPGTRLTVL.

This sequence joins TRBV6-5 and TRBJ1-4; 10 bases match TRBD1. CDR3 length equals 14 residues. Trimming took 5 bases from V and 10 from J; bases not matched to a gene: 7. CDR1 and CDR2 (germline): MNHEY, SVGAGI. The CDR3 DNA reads TGTGCCAGCAGTCTGGACAGGGGGGGGACAAAACTGTTTTTT. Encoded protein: CASSLDRGGTKLFF.

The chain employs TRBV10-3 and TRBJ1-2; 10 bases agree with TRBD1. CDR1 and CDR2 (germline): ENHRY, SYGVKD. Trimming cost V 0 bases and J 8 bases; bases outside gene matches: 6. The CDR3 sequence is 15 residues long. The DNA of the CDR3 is TGTGCCATCAGTGAGTCTAGAGGACAGGGGGGAGGCTACACCTTC. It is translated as CAISESRGQGGGYTF.

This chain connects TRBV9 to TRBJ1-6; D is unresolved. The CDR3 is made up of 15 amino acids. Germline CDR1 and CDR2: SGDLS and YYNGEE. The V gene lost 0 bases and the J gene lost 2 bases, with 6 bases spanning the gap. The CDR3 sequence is CASSVAGTYNSPLHF. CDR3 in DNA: TGTGCCAGCAGCGTAGCTGGGACCTATAATTCACCCCTCCACTTT. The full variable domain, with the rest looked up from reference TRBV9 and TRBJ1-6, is DSGVTQTPKHLITATGQRVTLRCSPRSGDLSVYWYQQSLDQGLQFLIQYYNGEERAKGNILERFSAQQFPDLHSELNLSSLELGDSALYFCASSVAGTYNSPLHFGNGTRLTVT.

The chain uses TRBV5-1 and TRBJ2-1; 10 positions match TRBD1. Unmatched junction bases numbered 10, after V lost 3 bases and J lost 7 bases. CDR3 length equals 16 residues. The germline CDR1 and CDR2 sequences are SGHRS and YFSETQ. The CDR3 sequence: CASSYQGTGVRNEQFF. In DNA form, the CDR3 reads TGCGCCAGCAGCTACCAAGGGACAGGGGTCAGGAATGAGCAGTTCTTC.

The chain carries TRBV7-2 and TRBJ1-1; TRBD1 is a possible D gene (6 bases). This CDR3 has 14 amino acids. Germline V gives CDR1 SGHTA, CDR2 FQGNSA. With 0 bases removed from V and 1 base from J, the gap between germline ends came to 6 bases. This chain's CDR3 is CASSLAGQNTEAFF. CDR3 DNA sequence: TGTGCCAGCAGCTTAGCGGGACAGAACACTGAAGCTTTCTTT. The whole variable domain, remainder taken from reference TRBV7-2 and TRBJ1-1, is GAGVSQSPSNKVTEKGKDVELRCDPISGHTALYWYRQSLGQGLEFLIYFQGNSAPDKSGLPSDRFSAERTGGSVSTLTIQRTQQEDSAVYLCASSLAGQNTEAFFGQGTRLTVV.